The 8 T cell receptor beta chains in this list originate from one sample, sequenced in a study of OX40 agonist ivuxolimab in advanced cancers. Libraries were prepared through the immunoSEQ multiplex PCR assay. Sourced from immuneACCESS, this table was stored by TCRdb with only in-frame sequences that have V and J called. A share of the clones is absent; for the studies checked, an unresolved V gene accounts for under half, and the remainder has no known explanation. Recorded for this sample are 10,000 or so clones; 65% to 75% of them occurred a single time. The ten biggest clones cover 35% to 45% of the sample. This sample comprised CD4+ or CD8+ T cells sorted from blood, obtained in a trial of the OX40 agonist ivuxolimab. The receptors come from an adult with an advanced solid tumor such as melanoma, head and neck, liver or kidney cancer.

The chain has TRBV7-2 and TRBJ2-5; 9 bases fit TRBD2. Trimming at V came to 3 bases and at J to 2 bases, leaving 4 bases not matched to a gene. Germline-derived CDR1 and CDR2 are SGHTA and FQGNSA. The CDR3 loop spans 15 amino acids. The DNA for the CDR3 is TGTGCCAGCAGCTTGTGGGCGGGGGGGCAAGAGACCCAGTACTTC. This gives the protein CASSLWAGGQETQYF.

The rearrangement links TRBV15 to TRBJ2-1; perhaps TRBD2 as D (5 bases). The CDR3 is made up of 15 amino acids. Trimming cost V 0 bases and J 2 bases, with 8 bases left between them. Germline V gives CDR1 LNHNV, CDR2 YYDKDF (reference sequence). The CDR3 DNA reads TGTGCCACCAGCAGAGATGCGGGTGCCTACAATGAGCAGTTCTTC. Encoded protein: CATSRDAGAYNEQFF.

The chain has TRBV7-9 and TRBJ2-3; 13 positions match TRBD2. The germline V gene has CDR1 SEHNR and CDR2 FQNEAQ (reference sequence). V lost 5 bases and J lost 0; bases outside the gene matches: 2. This CDR3 contains 16 residues. Written as DNA, the CDR3 is TGTGCCAGCAGCCAGGGACTAGCGGGGAGCACAGATACGCAGTATTTT. Amino acid sequence: CASSQGLAGSTDTQYF.

The chain joins TRBV27 to TRBJ2-5; weak D call: TRBD1 (5 bases). CDR3 length: 12 residues. Trimming removed 4 bases from V and 4 bases from J, with 7 bases in between. The germline gives CDR1 MNHEY, CDR2 SMNVEV (reference sequence). The chain's CDR3 is CASSSGLETQYF. For the CDR3, the DNA is TGTGCCAGCAGTTCAGGGTTAGAGACCCAGTACTTC.

This clone was seen a single time. V usage is TRBV30 and J usage is TRBJ1-1; unclear D gene. This CDR3 has 15 residues. Germline CDR1 reads GTSNPN; CDR2 reads SVGIG (reference sequence). Between the trimmed V and J ends, which lost 0 bases and 0 bases, there was a span of 11 bases. CDR3 in amino acids: CAWSVLGGVNTEAFF. The CDR3 DNA reads as TGTGCCTGGAGTGTATTGGGTGGGGTGAACACTGAAGCTTTCTTT.

The genes are TRBV29-1 and TRBJ2-3; D might be TRBD1 or TRBD2, each matching 5 bases. Germline V lookup: CDR1 SQVTM, CDR2 ANQGSEA. V dropped 0 bases and J dropped 9 bases, with 13 bases sitting between them. The CDR3 runs to 13 residues. The CDR3 here is CSVEDVGEVTQYF. CDR3 nucleotides: TGCAGCGTTGAAGATGTGGGGGAAGTAACGCAGTATTTT.

The chain links TRBV2 to TRBJ2-1; D gene unclear. CDR3 length equals 15 residues. The germline V and J ends were trimmed by 8 bases and 2 bases, with 16 bases remaining between them. Germline V gene sequence: CDR1 SNHLY, CDR2 FYNNEI. In nucleotides, the CDR3 is TGTGCCAGCCTCCTACGGAACAGTCCCTACAATGAGCAGTTCTTC. As protein: CASLLRNSPYNEQFF.

V is TRBV28 and J is TRBJ2-1; D is undetermined. V lost 5 bases, J lost 5 bases, and 13 bases lay in between. CDR3 length equals 14 residues. The V gene's germline CDR1 is MDHEN and CDR2 SYDVKM. The CDR3 loop reads CASSLLRGNNEQFF. The DNA for the CDR3 is TGTGCCAGCAGTCTCCTGAGAGGCAACAATGAGCAGTTCTTC. The whole variable domain, filled in from reference TRBV28 and TRBJ2-1, reads DVKVTQSSRYLVKRTGEKVFLECVQDMDHENMFWYRQDPGLGLRLIYFSYDVKMKEKGDIPEGYSVSREKKERFSLILESASTNQTSMYLCASSLLRGNNEQFFGPGTRLTVL.